The 18 T cell receptor beta chains reported below all come from one sample, sequenced in a study of human T cells and chemical hapten exposure. It was unfractionated whole blood from which total RNA was extracted. Unique molecular identifiers were attached to individual cDNA molecules within the library. TCRdb analysed the reads with MiXCR anew, one entry per CDR3 protein. The sample holds about 120,000 distinct CDR3 sequences, approximately 9.3% seen once. Sequenced: whole blood. The receptor set was obtained from a human donor in good health. Some clones in this sample may be carry-over from other donors' samples.

This clonotype was observed a handful of times. CDR3 in amino acids: CASSETGGYQPQHF. DNA of the CDR3: TGTGCCAGCAGTGAAACGGGGGGATATCAGCCCCAGCATTTT. V and J are TRBV6-1 and TRBJ1-5; weak D call: TRBD1 (5 bases). The CDR3 sequence is 14 residues long. Trimming stripped 2 bases from V and 5 bases from J, with 10 bases between. Germline assignment: CDR1 MNHNS and CDR2 SASEGT.

This clonotype was counted only a few times. The genes are TRBV4-1 and TRBJ2-3; TRBD1 matches at 7 bases. This CDR3 has 17 amino acids. The V segment lost 0 bases and the J segment 0 bases; nucleotides outside the gene matches: 6. CDR1 is MGHRA and CDR2 is YSYEKL in the germline V gene. CDR3 region: CASSQEGGRPSTDTQYF. The CDR3 nucleotides are TGCGCCAGCAGCCAAGAAGGGGGCAGGCCTAGCACAGATACGCAGTATTTT.

This clonotype was seen a handful of times. The rearrangement joins TRBV6-5 to TRBJ2-3; the D gene is possibly TRBD2 (6 bases). The length of the CDR3 is 15 residues. V gave up 0 bases and J gave up 4 bases, with 11 bases separating them. CDR1 and CDR2 (germline): MNHEY, SVGAGI. Here the CDR3 reads CASSYSTGVPDTQYF. The DNA for the CDR3 is TGTGCCAGCAGTTACTCGACGGGGGTGCCAGATACGCAGTATTTT.

A few counts support this clonotype. The CDR3 DNA reads as TGTGCCAGCAGCTTAGTTGGGGCGTCGAAGGAGACCCAGTACTTC. This sequence encodes CASSLVGASKETQYF. The J gene is TRBJ2-5, the V gene TRBV7-8; perhaps TRBD1 as D (5 bases). V was pared by 1 base and J by 5 bases, with 14 bases between. CDR1 is SGHVS, CDR2 FQNEAQ, per germline. The CDR3 length is 15 residues.

The CDR3 sequence is CSARDYRDGAYNEQFF. Here the CDR3 DNA reads TGCAGTGCTAGAGATTACCGGGACGGCGCCTACAATGAGCAGTTCTTC. The chain links TRBV20-1 to TRBJ2-1; D may be TRBD1 or TRBD2 (5 bases each). The CDR3 is made up of 16 amino acids. V was shortened by 0 bases and J by 2 bases, with 14 bases between the two germline ends. Per the germline V gene, CDR1 is DFQATT and CDR2 is SNEGSKA (reference sequence).

As for this clonotype: A much larger clone differs from this one at a single base, so this may be a read error. The chain joins TRBV20-1 to TRBJ2-1; TRBD2 might be the D (6 bases). This CDR3 comprises 13 residues. CDR1 is DFQATT and CDR2 is SNEGSKA in the germline V gene (reference sequence). V was clipped by 8 bases and J by 9 bases, with 20 bases between them. The CDR3 reads CSSAKIIAAEQFF. The CDR3 DNA sequence: TGCAGTTCTGCCAAGATTATAGCGGCTGAGCAGTTCTTC.

This clonotype appeared a few times. The V and J genes are TRBV27 and TRBJ2-7; 7 bases align to TRBD1. With 8 bases clipped from V and 0 bases from J, the junction kept 1 base outside the gene matches. Germline V gives CDR1 MNHEY, CDR2 SMNVEV (reference sequence). The CDR3 contains 12 residues. The CDR3 region has the DNA TGTGCCAGCGGGGACAGCTCCTACGAGCAGTACTTC. The encoded protein is CASGDSSYEQYF.

This clonotype showed up just a few times. The chain links TRBV28 to TRBJ1-5; no reliable D call. Trimming took off 6 bases at V and 2 bases at J, with 11 bases between the two ends. This CDR3 comprises 14 residues. Germline V gene data show CDR1 as MDHEN and CDR2 as SYDVKM. For the CDR3, the DNA is TGTGCCAGCAGCCACGTGGATGGCAATCAGCCCCAGCATTTT. Translated: CASSHVDGNQPQHF.

This clonotype was seen many times. The chain combines TRBV20-1 with TRBJ1-2, with unresolved D. The V end lost 5 bases, the J end lost 6 bases, and 10 bases lay between the germline ends. Germline CDR1 DFQATT, CDR2 SNEGSKA (reference sequence). CDR3 length equals 11 residues. The CDR3 nucleotides read TGCAGTGCTTTGAAAGACAATGGCTACACCTTC. Amino acid sequence: CSALKDNGYTF.

The gene calls are TRBV7-7 and TRBJ2-3; TRBD1 matches 7 bases. The junction had 3 bases not matched to a gene; V was cut back by 1 base and J by 5 bases. The germline gives CDR1 SSHAT, CDR2 FNYEAQ (reference sequence). This CDR3 is built from 14 residues. This CDR3 reads CASSLGQGEDTQYF. CDR3 in DNA: TGTGCCAGCAGCTTAGGACAGGGTGAAGATACGCAGTATTTT.

The V call is TRBV20-1, the J call TRBJ1-3, with 8 bases aligning to TRBD1. With 6 bases clipped from V and 4 bases from J, the junction kept 8 bases outside the gene matches. The length of the CDR3 is 14 residues. Germline CDR1 DFQATT, CDR2 SNEGSKA (reference sequence). CDR3 DNA sequence: TGCAGTGCCCCCTCAACAGGGGGAGGAAACACCATATATTTT. Its translation is CSAPSTGGGNTIYF.

This chain connects TRBV5-1 to TRBJ2-3; TRBD1 matches at 8 bases. The CDR3 extends over 15 amino acids. Germline CDR1 is SGHRS and CDR2 is YFSETQ. V was pared by 3 bases and J by 7 bases, with 10 bases of the junction left unmatched. The CDR3 protein is CASSWGQEEGHTQYF. For the CDR3, the DNA is TGCGCCAGCAGCTGGGGACAGGAAGAGGGGCATACGCAGTATTTT.

The gene calls are TRBV20-1 and TRBJ2-5; D is perhaps TRBD1 or TRBD2 (5 bases each). Trimming removed 3 bases at V and 9 bases at J, with 20 bases between. Germline values: CDR1 DFQATT, CDR2 SNEGSKA (reference sequence). The CDR3 is made up of 14 amino acids. DNA for the CDR3: TGCAGTGCTAGTCCCTCGATTGCCTTGGGGGCCCAGTACTTC. Its translation is CSASPSIALGAQYF.

The rearrangement links TRBV5-1 to TRBJ1-2; tentatively, D is TRBD1 (6 bases). The CDR3 sequence is 14 residues long. Germline CDR1 and CDR2: SGHRS and YFSETQ. V was shortened by 4 bases and J by 5 bases, with 15 bases between the two germline ends. CDR3 coding DNA: TGCGCCAGCAGCCTGTCAGGGGACAATTATGGCTACACCTTC. This sequence encodes CASSLSGDNYGYTF.

This chain links TRBV7-9 with TRBJ2-3; 8 bases map to TRBD2. The CDR3 totals 15 residues. V lost 2 bases to trimming and J lost 5 bases; unmatched junction nucleotides: 6. Per the germline V gene, CDR1 is SEHNR and CDR2 is FQNEAQ (reference sequence). CDR3: CASSLTGGAGDTQYF. CDR3 coding DNA: TGTGCCAGCAGCTTAACCGGGGGGGCAGGAGATACGCAGTATTTT.

This clonotype was detected ten times or more. The chain joins TRBV27 to TRBJ1-5, with 7 nucleotides matching TRBD1. Germline V CDR1 and CDR2: MNHEY, SMNVEV (reference sequence). Losses at the gene ends were 4 bases for V and 8 bases for J; bases not matched to a gene: 8. This CDR3 is built from 14 residues. The CDR3, as DNA: TGTGCCAGCAGTTCCCACAGGGGTGGGAAGCCCCAGCATTTT. As protein: CASSSHRGGKPQHF.

This clonotype was seen at least ten times. The chain links TRBV6-1 to TRBJ1-1, with 7 bases matching TRBD1. With V trimmed by 1 base and J by 4 bases, 9 bases remained unmatched. Germline values: CDR1 MNHNS, CDR2 SASEGT. CDR3 size: 16 residues. The CDR3 is CASSEGLGQGGTEAFF. CDR3 DNA sequence: TGTGCCAGCAGTGAAGGGTTGGGGCAGGGGGGCACTGAAGCTTTCTTT.

The chain employs TRBV7-4 and TRBJ2-7; tentatively, D is TRBD1 or TRBD2 (5 bases each). CDR3 length equals 16 residues. The germline V gene encodes CDR1 SGHVT and CDR2 SQSDAQ. Trimming shortened V by 4 bases and J by 0 bases, and 16 bases separated the two germline ends. The CDR3 DNA reads as TGTGCCAGCAGCTGGGGACGCAACTTCGACTCCTACGAGCAGTACTTC. Translating gives CASSWGRNFDSYEQYF.